This T cell receptor (beta chain) emerged from a study of identical twins listed by TCRdb under 2016. Background for the entire study: To test whether fetal clonotypes persist, the study used deep sequencing on TCR alpha and beta repertoires from monozygotic twins, unrelated adults of various ages, and cord blood. Replicate twin experiments were performed at different times using different library preparation protocols to rule out contamination. Overall study outcomes, separate from this receptor: Excess twin sharing in beta out-of-frame sequences was weaker because fewer shared sequences lowered the signal-to-noise ratio. Conclusions relied on cross-sectional statistical analysis, since the same donors could not be followed over many years. Abundant cord blood beta clonotypes carried fewer insertions; young adult naive repertoires showed a weaker similar trend, while memory repertoires showed none. Zero-insertion analyses could be partly confounded by invariant T cells such as MAIT and iNKT, although diverse VJ usage argued against such confounding for most clonotypes. Out-of-frame TCR alpha sharing in monozygotic twins was systematically underestimated by recombination models, whereas sharing between unrelated individuals was in agreement with the recombination models. Compared with coincidental sharing between unrelated individuals, an excess of low generation-probability sequences was observed among out-of-frame TCR alpha sequences shared between twins.

Libraries were prepared through 5' RACE. The sequencer listed for this sample is Illumina HiSeq 2000. A universal primer binding site was introduced by template switching, and a unique molecular identifier was present in the final cDNA, enabling accurate counting of TCR cDNA molecules. Specific primers in the conserved constant-segment region were used to synthesize first-strand cDNA for TCR alpha and beta chains. To control for contamination, every cDNA library was double barcoded, receiving both a SMART-Mk sample barcode and Illumina barcodes. Two successive PCR steps introduced TruSeq adapter sequences along with Illumina sample barcodes. The TCR alpha and beta cDNA libraries were sequenced on the Illumina HiSeq platform using custom primers. The authors' analysis ran thus. Raw reads were processed with MiGEC to extract unique molecular identifiers, and MiXCR was used to determine CDR3 positions. For each individual, recombination models were inferred using an EM algorithm with the repgenHMM and IGoR tools. Shared clonotypes were analyzed with the tcR package in R, and sharing was normalized by the product of cloneset sizes. Out-of-frame nonproductive sequences were analyzed to study raw recombination free of thymic and clonal selection effects. TCRdb trimmed public reads at Q25 via fastp, called clones via MiXCR and kept in-frame beta chains. Entries are consolidated by CDR3 protein sequence, retaining the most common genes and DNA. It is TCRdb's table, rather than the study itself, that gives the V and J calls and clone size. The sample data list just over 500,000 distinct CDR3 sequences, and around 20% of these were observed just once. The top ten hold roughly 0.91% of the sample.

In the case of this clonotype: Its antigen target is currently unknown. Base qualities are not recorded, but no much larger clone differs from it by a single base.

All donors were healthy Caucasians. Three pairs of female monozygotic twins, all aged roughly 18 to 30 years, made up the twin cohort. Positive isolation kits from Invitrogen were used to isolate CD4+ and CD8+ T cell populations. The same sample was also studied in work on T cells expressing NK-cell markers. The second study reports: Seven to nine donors provided sorted CD3+CD56+NKG2C+, CD3+CD56+NKG2C- and CD3+CD56-NKG2C+ T-cell subsets, whose TCR beta-chain repertoires were profiled. Among the eight sequenced donors, seven were HCMV-seropositive and one was HCMV-seronegative. In several experiments an anti-gammadeltaTCR antibody was added to restrict sorting to alphabetaTCR-expressing T cells. In over 5 donors, the dominant CD3+CD56+NKG2C+ clonotypes were among the top 10 CD8+ clonotypes and accounted for about 1.0-7.5% of CD8+ T cells. Those dominant clonotypes were again the most abundant among CD3+CD56-NKG2C+ cells in a handful of donors, at roughly 25-60.1%. Whether the expanded NKG2C-expressing T cell clones were specific for HCMV antigens was left unclear. Randomly selected healthy volunteers, three men and five women, were used as the eight sequenced donors. HCMV-specific IgG was detected in serum with a commercial ELISA kit to determine HCMV serostatus. MIGEC was used to demultiplex reads and group the reads by UMI, and MiTCR was used to assemble and quantify clonotypes. To remove erroneous sequences, TCR cDNA sequences were retained only when supported by two or more reads. The tcR package was used for downstream repertoire analysis, with clonotypes matched between fractions based on CDR3 nucleotide sequence plus V segment. Antigen specificity was annotated against VDJdb with VDJmatch, allowing one amino acid substitution in CDR3.

Sequenced sample: CD4+ T cells sorted from blood. The receptor was derived from a woman between 18 and 29 years old in good health.

The base sequence is TGTGCCATCAGTGATGCTGACAGGGCTGCGGGTGAGCAGTTCTTC. This gives the protein CAISDADRAAGEQFF. Recombination joined TRBV10-3 with TRBJ2-1; 7 central nucleotides agree with TRBD1. The V end gives up 3 bases and the J end 9 bases, leaving 11 bases in the junction not matched to a gene. The germline V gene specifies ENHRY as CDR1 and SYGVKD as CDR2. The CDR3 starts with the cysteine, ends with the phenylalanine, and has 15 residues. Only CDR3 DNA is held: 45 bases, read in frame from base 1.